This T cell receptor beta chain is from a study of T cells after yellow fever vaccination. Study-level background: Preparation of the low-cell-number fractions used SMART-Seq v4 Ultra Low Input.

As to this clonotype: Its antigen is as yet unknown.

Study-wide findings and caveats: There was a small share of clonotypes that showed up in both the CD4 and CD8 compartments. The booster response re-showed most primary clones: 96% CD4, 88% CD8. The secondary T-cell response peaked on day 5, not day 15, but was weaker.

Using its own MiXCR run on the 5' RACE reads, TCRdb lists one record per CDR3 protein. This sample carries a few hundred thousand distinct CDR3 sequences, almost 4% of them seen once, and the ten largest clones take approximately 24%. Germline V gene data show CDR1 as SGHAT and CDR2 as FQNNGV. This CDR3 has 14 residues. The V and J ends lost 3 bases and 8 bases respectively, with 14 bases between them. The specimen comprised PBMCs, sampled 5 days after the yellow fever booster vaccination. The clonotype comes from a man between 18 and 29 years old who received the YFV17D yellow fever vaccine. V gene TRBV11-2 combines with J gene TRBJ2-1, with D possibly matching TRBD2 (5 bases). The DNA of the CDR3 is TGTGCCAGCAGCTTGGGTAGCCGGGGAGATGAGCAGTTCTTC. Translation gives CASSLGSRGDEQFF.